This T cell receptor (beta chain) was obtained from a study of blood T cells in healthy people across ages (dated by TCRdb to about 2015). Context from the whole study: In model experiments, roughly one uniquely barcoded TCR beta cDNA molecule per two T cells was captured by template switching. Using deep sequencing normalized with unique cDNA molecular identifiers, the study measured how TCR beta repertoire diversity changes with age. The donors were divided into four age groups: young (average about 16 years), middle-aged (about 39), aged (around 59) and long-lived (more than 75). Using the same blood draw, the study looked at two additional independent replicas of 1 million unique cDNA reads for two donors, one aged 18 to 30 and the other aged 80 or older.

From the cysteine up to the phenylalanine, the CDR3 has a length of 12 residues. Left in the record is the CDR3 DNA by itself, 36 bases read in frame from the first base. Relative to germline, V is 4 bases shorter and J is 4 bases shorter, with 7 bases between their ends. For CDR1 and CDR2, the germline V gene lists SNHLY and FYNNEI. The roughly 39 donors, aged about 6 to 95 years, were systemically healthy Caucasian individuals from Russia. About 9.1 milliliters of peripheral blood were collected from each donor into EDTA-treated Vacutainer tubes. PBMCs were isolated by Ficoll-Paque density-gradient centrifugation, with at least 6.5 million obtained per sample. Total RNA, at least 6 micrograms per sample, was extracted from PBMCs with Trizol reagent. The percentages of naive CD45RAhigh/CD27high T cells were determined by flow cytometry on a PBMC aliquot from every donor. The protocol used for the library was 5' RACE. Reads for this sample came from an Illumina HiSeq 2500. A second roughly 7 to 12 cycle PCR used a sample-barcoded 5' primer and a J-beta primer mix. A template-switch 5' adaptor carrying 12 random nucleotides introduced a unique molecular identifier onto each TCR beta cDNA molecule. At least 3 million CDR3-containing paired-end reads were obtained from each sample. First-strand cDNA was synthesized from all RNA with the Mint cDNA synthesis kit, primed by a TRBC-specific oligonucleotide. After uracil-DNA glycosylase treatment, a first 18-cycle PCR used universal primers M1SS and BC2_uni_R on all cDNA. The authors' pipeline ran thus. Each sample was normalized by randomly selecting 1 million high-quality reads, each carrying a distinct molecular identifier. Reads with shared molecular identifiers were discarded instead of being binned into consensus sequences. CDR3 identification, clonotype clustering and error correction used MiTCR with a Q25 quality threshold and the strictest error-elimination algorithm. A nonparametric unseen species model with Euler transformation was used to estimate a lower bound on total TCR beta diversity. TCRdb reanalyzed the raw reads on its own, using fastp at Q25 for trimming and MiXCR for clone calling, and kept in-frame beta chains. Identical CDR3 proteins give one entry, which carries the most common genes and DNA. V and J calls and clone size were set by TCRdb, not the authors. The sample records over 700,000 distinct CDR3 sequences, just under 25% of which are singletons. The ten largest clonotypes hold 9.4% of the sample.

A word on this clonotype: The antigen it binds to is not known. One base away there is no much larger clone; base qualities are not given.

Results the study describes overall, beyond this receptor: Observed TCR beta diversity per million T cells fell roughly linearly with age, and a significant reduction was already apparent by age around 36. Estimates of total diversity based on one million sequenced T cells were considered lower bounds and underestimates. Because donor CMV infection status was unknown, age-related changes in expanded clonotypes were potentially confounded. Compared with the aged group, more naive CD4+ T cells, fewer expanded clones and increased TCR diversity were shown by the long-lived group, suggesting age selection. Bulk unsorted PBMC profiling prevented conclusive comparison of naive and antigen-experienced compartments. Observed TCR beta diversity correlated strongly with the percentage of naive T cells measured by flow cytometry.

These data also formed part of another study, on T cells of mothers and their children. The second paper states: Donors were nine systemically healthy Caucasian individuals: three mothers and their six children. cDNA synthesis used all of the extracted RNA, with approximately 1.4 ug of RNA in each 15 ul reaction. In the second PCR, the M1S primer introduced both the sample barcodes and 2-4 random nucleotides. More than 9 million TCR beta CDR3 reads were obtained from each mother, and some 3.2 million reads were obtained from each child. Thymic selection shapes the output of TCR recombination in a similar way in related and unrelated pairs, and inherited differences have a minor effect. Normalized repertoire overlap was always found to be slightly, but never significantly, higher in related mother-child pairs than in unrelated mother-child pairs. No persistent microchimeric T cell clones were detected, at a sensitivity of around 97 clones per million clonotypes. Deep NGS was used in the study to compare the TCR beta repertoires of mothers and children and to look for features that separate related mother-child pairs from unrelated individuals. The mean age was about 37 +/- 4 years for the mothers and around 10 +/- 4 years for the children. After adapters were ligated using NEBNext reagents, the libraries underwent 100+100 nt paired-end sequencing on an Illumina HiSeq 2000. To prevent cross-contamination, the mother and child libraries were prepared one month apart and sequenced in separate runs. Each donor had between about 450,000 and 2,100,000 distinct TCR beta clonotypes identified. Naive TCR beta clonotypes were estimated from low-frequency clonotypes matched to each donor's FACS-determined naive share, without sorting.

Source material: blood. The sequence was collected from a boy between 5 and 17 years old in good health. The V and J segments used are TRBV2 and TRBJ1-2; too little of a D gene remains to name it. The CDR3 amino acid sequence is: CASSVRGYGYTF. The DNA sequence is TGTGCCAGCAGTGTCCGGGGCTATGGCTACACCTTC. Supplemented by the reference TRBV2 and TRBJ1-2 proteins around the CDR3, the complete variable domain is EPEVTQTPSHQVTQMGQEVILRCVPISNHLYFYWYRQILGQKVEFLVSFYNNEISEKSEIFDDQFSVERPDGSNFTLKIRSTKLEDSAMYFCASSVRGYGYTFGSGTRLTVV.